Shown below are 20 T cell receptor beta chains from a single sample sequenced in a study of blood T cells in healthy people across ages. A second PCR, run for roughly 7 to 11 cycles, used a sample-barcoded 5' primer plus a J-beta primer mix. TCRdb fed the 5' RACE reads into MiXCR, producing one record per CDR3 protein. The sample includes around 1.7 million distinct CDR3 sequences, 28% of them seen just once. The source material was blood. The receptors stem from a woman in her 30s in good health.

This sequence joins TRBV2 and TRBJ2-1; no reliable D call. This CDR3 spans 15 amino acids. V dropped 4 bases and J dropped 12 bases, with 22 bases sitting between them. Germline assignment: CDR1 SNHLY and CDR2 FYNNEI. The CDR3 coding sequence is TGTGCCAGCAGTGGGGGTGGTCCACCATCAATTGGGCAGTTCTTC. It translates to CASSGGGPPSIGQFF.

The sample holds a few counts of this clonotype. The chain joins TRBV7-2 to TRBJ2-2; TRBD1 or TRBD2 may be the D gene (6 bases each). Trimming removed 5 bases at V and 15 bases at J, with 16 bases between. The length of the CDR3 is 12 residues. Looked up from germline, CDR1 is SGHTA and CDR2 is FQGNSA. CDR3 sequence: CASSPEAGQVFF. Here the CDR3 DNA reads TGTGCCAGCAGCCCAGAGGCGGGACAAGTGTTTTTT.

The rearrangement uses TRBV20-1 and TRBJ1-1; D possibly corresponds to TRBD1 (6 bases). The V and J ends lost 0 bases and 1 base respectively, with 9 bases between them. This CDR3 is built from 14 residues. The V gene's germline CDR1 is DFQATT and CDR2 SNEGSKA (reference sequence). The CDR3 DNA follows: TGCAGTGCTAGAGATGGGGGACAGAACACTGAAGCTTTCTTT. It specifies CSARDGGQNTEAFF.

This clonotype came up a few times. The gene calls are TRBV12-3 or TRBV12-4 and TRBJ2-1, with 14 bases identical to TRBD2. The CDR3 extends over 18 amino acids. The ends lost 4 bases at V and 4 bases at J; junction bases unmatched: 9. As DNA, the CDR3 is TGTGCCAGCAGTTCGACTAGCGGGAGGGGAGGGCTATACAATGAGCAGTTCTTC. It is translated as CASSSTSGRGGLYNEQFF.

This clonotype showed up just once. The rearrangement links TRBV5-6 to TRBJ1-5, with a weak D call TRBD1 (6 bases). V gave up 4 bases and J gave up 3 bases, with 14 bases separating them. The germline gives CDR1 SGHDT, CDR2 YYEEEE. CDR3 length equals 15 residues. The CDR3 sequence is CASSRMTGTNQPQHF. CDR3 coding DNA: TGTGCCAGCAGCAGGATGACAGGCACCAATCAGCCCCAGCATTTT.

This clonotype was observed a few times. The chain recombines TRBV20-1 with TRBJ2-3, with D possibly TRBD2 on 5 matching bases. The CDR3 length is 15 residues. Germline V CDR1 and CDR2: DFQATT, SNEGSKA (reference sequence). V shed 2 bases and J shed 1 base, with 13 bases lying between them. For the CDR3, the DNA is TGCAGTGCTAGACGGTCTAGCTACGGCACAGATACGCAGTATTTT. Translated: CSARRSSYGTDTQYF.

The J gene is TRBJ2-5, the V gene TRBV5-1, with D tentatively TRBD2 (7 bases). V dropped 2 bases and J dropped 11 bases, with 16 bases sitting between them. CDR1 is SGHRS, CDR2 YFSETQ, per germline. The CDR3 totals 13 residues. The DNA for the CDR3 is TGCGCCAGCAGCTTTCCCGAGGGGGGGGAGCAGTACTTC. It is translated as CASSFPEGGEQYF. The entire variable domain, with the rest obtained from reference TRBV5-1 and TRBJ2-5, is as follows: KAGVTQTPRYLIKTRGQQVTLSCSPISGHRSVSWYQQTPGQGLQFLFEYFSETQRNKGNFPGRFSGRQFSNSRSEMNVSTLELGDSALYLCASSFPEGGEQYFGPGTRLLVL.

V usage is TRBV29-1 and J usage is TRBJ2-1, with D possibly being TRBD1 or TRBD2 (5 bases each). Trimming stripped 8 bases from V and 0 bases from J, with 17 bases between. The CDR3 loop spans 15 amino acids. Germline loops: CDR1 SQVTM, CDR2 ANQGSEA. The CDR3 loop is CSFHPRDHSYNEQFF. CDR3 nucleotide sequence: TGCAGCTTTCATCCCCGGGACCACTCCTACAATGAGCAGTTCTTC.

The chain is built from TRBV7-6 and TRBJ2-6; D is undetermined. Deletions cut 2 bases from V and 0 bases from J, with 5 bases between. The CDR3 is 15 residues long. Germline CDR1 SGHVS, CDR2 FNYEAQ. This CDR3 reads CASSLYGSGANVLTF. The CDR3 DNA is TGTGCCAGCAGCTTATACGGCTCTGGGGCCAACGTCCTGACTTTC.

The V call is TRBV20-1, the J call TRBJ2-3, with TRBD1 matching over 7 bases. There are 16 residues in the CDR3. J lost 4 bases, V lost 1 base, and 11 bases had no gene match. Germline CDR1 and CDR2: DFQATT and SNEGSKA (reference sequence). Here the CDR3 reads CSARGAGGVSPDTQYF. The CDR3 DNA sequence: TGCAGTGCTAGAGGGGCAGGGGGAGTCTCCCCAGATACGCAGTATTTT.

The table lists this clonotype with a count of one. The chain employs TRBV15 and TRBJ1-6; D gene ambiguous. Trimming took 0 bases from V and 8 from J, leaving 14 bases between them. The CDR3 covers 16 residues. CDR1 and CDR2 from the germline V gene are LNHNV and YYDKDF (reference sequence). The CDR3 sequence: CATSRESGREYSPLHF. The CDR3 DNA is TGTGCCACCAGCAGAGAATCCGGACGGGAGTATTCACCCCTCCACTTT.

In its sample, this clonotype was seen a few times. The chain has TRBV7-2 and TRBJ2-1; D call uncertain. CDR1 and CDR2 from the germline V gene are SGHTA and FQGNSA. The CDR3 runs 15 residues. V lost 0 bases and J lost 7, with 13 bases in between. The CDR3 sequence is CASSLALGLVNEQFF. CDR3 coding DNA: TGTGCCAGCAGCTTAGCGCTTGGTTTAGTGAATGAGCAGTTCTTC.

The V gene is TRBV6-1, the J gene TRBJ2-3; possibly TRBD1 for D (5 bases). The germline V and J ends were trimmed by 8 bases and 2 bases, with 17 bases remaining between them. Germline V gene sequence: CDR1 MNHNS, CDR2 SASEGT. This CDR3 has 15 amino acids. The CDR3 reads CASWTSRFPTDTQYF. The CDR3 bases are TGTGCCAGCTGGACATCTAGATTCCCCACAGATACGCAGTATTTT.

A few counts support this clonotype. V usage is TRBV5-1 and J usage is TRBJ2-5; 12 bases map to TRBD1. V shed 4 bases, J shed 4 bases, and the junction held 5 bases outside the gene matches. The length of the CDR3 is 15 residues. Per germline, CDR1 SGHRS and CDR2 YFSETQ. CDR3 region: CASSRDRGLVETQYF. The CDR3 DNA is TGCGCCAGCAGCCGGGACAGGGGGCTGGTAGAGACCCAGTACTTC.

This clonotype was seen only a few times. J is TRBJ1-2 and V is TRBV2, with D maybe TRBD1 (5 bases). Trimming stripped 4 bases from V and 10 bases from J, with 13 bases between. In germline, CDR1 is SNHLY, CDR2 FYNNEI. This CDR3 is 12 amino acids long. The CDR3 spells CASSVLQDDYTF. CDR3 sequence (DNA): TGTGCCAGCAGTGTGCTACAGGACGACTACACCTTC.

This clonotype was detected only a few times. This rearrangement joins TRBV12-3 or TRBV12-4 to TRBJ1-6; perhaps TRBD1 as D (5 bases). The CDR3 runs 15 residues. With 5 bases removed from V and 10 bases from J, the gap between germline ends came to 18 bases. CDR3 region: CASSPRTSQGSPLHF. CDR3 sequence (DNA): TGTGCCAGCAGTCCACGGACCTCTCAGGGCTCACCCCTCCACTTT.

The chain has TRBV7-2 and TRBJ2-5; the match to TRBD2 covers 7 bases. The CDR3 extends over 16 amino acids. V lost 6 bases to trimming and J lost 5 bases; unmatched junction nucleotides: 15. The germline V gene encodes CDR1 SGHTA and CDR2 FQGNSA. The chain's CDR3 is CASSGGRSAGKETQYF. CDR3 DNA: TGTGCCAGCAGTGGGGGGAGATCAGCGGGAAAGGAGACCCAGTACTTC.

The chain couples TRBV20-1 to TRBJ1-2; D gene unclear. Germline V gene sequence: CDR1 DFQATT, CDR2 SNEGSKA (reference sequence). The CDR3 length is 11 residues. Trimming pared 0 bases from V and 8 bases from J, leaving 7 bases between. The CDR3 sequence: CSARDEGGYTF. CDR3 sequence (DNA): TGCAGTGCTAGAGACGAGGGAGGCTACACCTTC.

The gene calls are TRBV3-1 and TRBJ2-1, with D perhaps matching TRBD1 (6 bases). V was clipped by 0 bases and J by 8 bases, with 11 bases between them. Looked up from germline, CDR1 is LGHDT and CDR2 is YNNKEL (reference sequence). The CDR3 loop spans 14 amino acids. The CDR3 loop reads CASSQDQYRDEQFF. As DNA, the CDR3 is TGTGCCAGCAGCCAAGATCAGTACAGGGATGAGCAGTTCTTC.

A few counts support this clonotype. This chain uses TRBV12-3 or TRBV12-4 with TRBJ2-7; TRBD2 matches at 7 bases. This CDR3 region has 16 residues. V shed 0 bases and J 2 bases; nucleotides not matched to a gene: 7. The CDR3 protein is CASSLAASGDPYEQYF. In DNA, the CDR3 is TGTGCCAGCAGTTTAGCGGCGAGCGGGGACCCCTACGAGCAGTACTTC.